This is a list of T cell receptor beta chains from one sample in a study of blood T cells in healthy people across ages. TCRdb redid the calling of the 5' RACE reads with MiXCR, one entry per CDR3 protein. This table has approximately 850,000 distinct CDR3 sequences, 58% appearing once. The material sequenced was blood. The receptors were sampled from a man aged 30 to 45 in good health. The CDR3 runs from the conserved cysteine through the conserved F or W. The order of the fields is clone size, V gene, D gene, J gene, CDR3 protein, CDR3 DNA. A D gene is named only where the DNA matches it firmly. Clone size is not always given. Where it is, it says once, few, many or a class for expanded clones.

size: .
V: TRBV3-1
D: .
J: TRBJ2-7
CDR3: CASSQDRNRVNEQYF
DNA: TGTGCCAGCAGCCAAGATAGAAACAGGGTGAACGAGCAGTACTTC

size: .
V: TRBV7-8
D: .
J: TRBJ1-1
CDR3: CASRRRGGTEAFF
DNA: TGTGCCAGCAGACGTCGAGGGGGCACTGAAGCTTTCTTT

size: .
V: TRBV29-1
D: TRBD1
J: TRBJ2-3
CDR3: CSVDKRQGMSTDTQYF
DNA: TGCAGCGTTGACAAGAGACAGGGTATGAGCACAGATACGCAGTATTTT

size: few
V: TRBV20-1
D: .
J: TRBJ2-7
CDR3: CSAAGPQGRYEQYF
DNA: TGCAGTGCAGCCGGCCCCCAGGGACGGTACGAGCAGTACTTC

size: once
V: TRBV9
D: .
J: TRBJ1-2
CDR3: CASQEASHGYTF
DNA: TGTGCCAGTCAGGAGGCCAGCCATGGCTACACCTTC

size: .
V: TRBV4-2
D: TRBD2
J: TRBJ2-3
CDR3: CASSFATSPNTDTQYF
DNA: TGTGCCAGCAGCTTCGCGACTAGCCCTAACACAGATACGCAGTATTTT

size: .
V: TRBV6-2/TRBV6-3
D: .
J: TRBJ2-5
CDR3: CASSRGLLSYNEQYF
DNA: TGTGCCAGTTCGAGAGGACTTTTGTCCTACAATGAGCAGTACTTC

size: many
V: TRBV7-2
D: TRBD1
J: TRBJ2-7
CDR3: CASSRTGSSYEQYF
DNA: TGTGCCAGCAGCCGGACAGGTAGCTCCTACGAGCAGTACTTC

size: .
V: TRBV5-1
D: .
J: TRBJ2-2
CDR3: CASRRGFVTDPTGELFF
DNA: TGCGCCAGCAGGCGGGGTTTTGTCACAGATCCCACCGGGGAGCTGTTTTTT

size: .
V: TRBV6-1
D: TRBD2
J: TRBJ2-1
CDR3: CASRVSGEGNEQFF
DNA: TGTGCCAGCAGGGTCTCCGGGGAGGGGAATGAGCAGTTCTTC

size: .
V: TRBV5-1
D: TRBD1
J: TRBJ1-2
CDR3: CASSLDGTANYGYTF
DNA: TGCGCCAGCAGCTTGGATGGGACAGCAAACTATGGCTACACCTTC

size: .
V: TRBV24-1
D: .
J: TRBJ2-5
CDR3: CATSDPGPQETQYF
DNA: TGTGCCACCAGTGATCCGGGCCCCCAAGAGACCCAGTACTTC

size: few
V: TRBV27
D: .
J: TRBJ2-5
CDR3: CASSSGWGETQYF
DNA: TGTGCCAGCAGTTCCGGGTGGGGGGAGACCCAGTACTTC

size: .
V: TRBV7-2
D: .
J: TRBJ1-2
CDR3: CASSLGRESKNYGYTF
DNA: TGTGCCAGCAGCTTGGGCAGGGAGAGTAAGAACTATGGCTACACCTTC

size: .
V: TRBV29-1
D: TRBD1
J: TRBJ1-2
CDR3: CSVATGHGYTF
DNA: TGCAGCGTTGCGACAGGGCATGGCTACACCTTC

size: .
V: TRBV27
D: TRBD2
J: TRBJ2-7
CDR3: CASSQGLAGGVSYEQYF
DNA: TGTGCCAGCAGTCAGGGACTAGCGGGAGGAGTCTCCTACGAGCAGTACTTC

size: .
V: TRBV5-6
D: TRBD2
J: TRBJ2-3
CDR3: CASSEGLAGGTYF
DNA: TGTGCCAGCAGCGAGGGACTAGCGGGGGGCACGTATTTT

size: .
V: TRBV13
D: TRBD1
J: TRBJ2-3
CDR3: CASSRDSINTQYF
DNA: TGTGCCAGCAGCCGGGACAGCATAAATACGCAGTATTTT

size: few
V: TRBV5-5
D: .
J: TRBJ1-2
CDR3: CASRPPQATYGYTF
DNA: TGTGCCAGCAGGCCCCCCCAGGCGACCTATGGCTACACCTTC

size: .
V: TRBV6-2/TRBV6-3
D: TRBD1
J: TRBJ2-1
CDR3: CASSYRDSAYNEQFF
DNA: TGTGCCAGCAGTTACCGGGACAGCGCCTACAATGAGCAGTTCTTC

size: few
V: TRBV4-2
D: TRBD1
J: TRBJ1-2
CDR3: CASSPSLDRGHGYTF
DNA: TGTGCCAGCAGCCCTTCCCTCGACAGGGGACATGGCTACACCTTC

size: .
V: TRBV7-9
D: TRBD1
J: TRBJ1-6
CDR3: CASSRQGGWNSPLHF
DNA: TGTGCCAGCAGCCGACAGGGAGGTTGGAATTCGCCCCTCCACTTT

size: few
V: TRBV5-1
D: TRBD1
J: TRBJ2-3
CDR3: CASSPGTAASTDTQYF
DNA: TGCGCCAGCAGCCCTGGGACAGCTGCTAGCACAGATACGCAGTATTTT

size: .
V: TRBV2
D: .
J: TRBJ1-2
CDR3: CASIIVDSANYGYTF
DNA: TGTGCCAGCATCATAGTGGACAGTGCTAACTATGGCTACACCTTC

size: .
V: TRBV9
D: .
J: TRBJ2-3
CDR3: CASSVLVSPPDTQYF
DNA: TGTGCCAGCAGCGTACTAGTCTCACCCCCCGATACGCAGTATTTT

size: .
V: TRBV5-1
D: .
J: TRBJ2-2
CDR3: CASSWNTGELFF
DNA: TGCGCCAGCAGCTGGAACACCGGGGAGCTGTTTTTT

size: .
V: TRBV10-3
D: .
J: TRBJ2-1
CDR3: CAISESRVPYNEQFF
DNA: TGTGCCATCAGTGAGTCTCGCGTCCCCTACAATGAGCAGTTCTTC

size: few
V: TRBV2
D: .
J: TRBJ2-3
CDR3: CASLAMSTDTQYF
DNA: TGTGCCAGCCTAGCGATGTCCACAGATACGCAGTATTTT

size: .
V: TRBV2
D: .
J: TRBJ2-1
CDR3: CASSVRLTVEQFF
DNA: TGTGCCAGCAGTGTTCGCCTCACAGTTGAGCAGTTCTTC

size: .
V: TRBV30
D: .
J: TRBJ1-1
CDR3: CACSVMNTEAFF
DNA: TGTGCCTGCTCGGTGATGAACACTGAAGCTTTCTTT

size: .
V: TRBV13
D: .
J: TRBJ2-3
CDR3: CASSLNSGDTDTQYF
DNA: TGTGCCAGCAGCTTAAACTCGGGGGACACAGATACGCAGTATTTT

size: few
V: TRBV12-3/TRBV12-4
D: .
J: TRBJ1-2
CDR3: CASSLTRSIYGYTF
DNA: TGTGCCAGCAGTTTGACGAGAAGTATCTATGGCTACACCTTC

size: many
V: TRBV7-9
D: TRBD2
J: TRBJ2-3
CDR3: CASSRTSGSGADTQYF
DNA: TGTGCCAGCAGCCGCACTAGCGGGAGTGGGGCAGATACGCAGTATTTT